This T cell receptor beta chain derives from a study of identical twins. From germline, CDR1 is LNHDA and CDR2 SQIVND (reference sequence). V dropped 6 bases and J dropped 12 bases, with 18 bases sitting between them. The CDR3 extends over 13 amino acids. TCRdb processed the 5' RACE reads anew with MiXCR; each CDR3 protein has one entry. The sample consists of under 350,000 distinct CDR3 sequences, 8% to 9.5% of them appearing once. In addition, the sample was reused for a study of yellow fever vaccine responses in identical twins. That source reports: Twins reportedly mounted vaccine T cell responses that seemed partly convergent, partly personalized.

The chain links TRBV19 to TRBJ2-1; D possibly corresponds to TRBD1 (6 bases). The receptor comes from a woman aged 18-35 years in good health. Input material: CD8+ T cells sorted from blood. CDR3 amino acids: CASSPMPGQGQFF. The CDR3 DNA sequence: TGTGCCAGTAGCCCTATGCCGGGACAAGGGCAGTTCTTC.